The 20 T cell receptor beta chains below all came from one sample that was sequenced in a study of blood T cell repertoires in COVID-19 (dated by TCRdb to 2020 to 2022). To prepare the library, the immunoSEQ multiplex PCR assay was applied. Drawn from immuneACCESS, this table holds only the in-frame rearrangements with V and J called that TCRdb kept. Clones are partly lost; checked studies trace under half to an unresolved V gene and leave the rest unexplained. Here the sample has 150,000 to 200,000 clones; 75% to 90% occur a single time. Approximately 0.8% of the sample belongs to the ten largest clones. The specimen was PBMCs or T cells enriched from blood (not recorded which). The receptors were sampled from a young woman who had recovered from COVID-19.

CDR3 coding DNA: TGTGCCAGCAGCCAAGTGGCAGATTCGTCCCCTGGAAACACCATATATTTT. Amino acids: CASSQVADSSPGNTIYF. V and J are TRBV3-1 (or the pseudogene TRBV3-2) and TRBJ1-3; no clear D gene. In germline, CDR1 is LGHDT, CDR2 YNNKEL (reference sequence). Trimming took 1 base from V and 2 from J, leaving 15 bases between them. The CDR3 is 17 amino acids.

The V call is TRBV5-1, the J call TRBJ2-4, with D tentatively TRBD2 (6 bases). In germline, CDR1 is SGHRS, CDR2 YFSETQ. The germline V and J ends were trimmed by 0 bases and 0 bases, with 13 bases remaining between them. The CDR3 spans 17 residues. The CDR3 bases are TGCGCCAGCAGCTTGGGCGGGACCGACTTAGCCAAAAACATTCAGTACTTC. Residues: CASSLGGTDLAKNIQYF.

This CDR3 is CASSLGTSSQETQYF. DNA of the CDR3: TGTGCCAGCAGCTTAGGAACTAGCTCCCAAGAGACCCAGTACTTC. The rearrangement joins TRBV11-3 to TRBJ2-5, with a possible D match to TRBD2 (6 bases). The CDR3 spans 15 residues. The V gene's germline CDR1 is SGHNT and CDR2 YENEEA. Trimming took 1 base from V and 1 from J, leaving 10 bases between them. The variable domain in full, completed from reference TRBV11-3 and TRBJ2-5, reads EAGVVQSPRYKIIEKKQPVAFWCNPISGHNTLYWYLQNLGQGPELLIRYENEEAVDDSQLPKDRFSAERLKGVDSTLKIQPAELGDSAVYLCASSLGTSSQETQYFGPGTRLLVL.

Written as DNA, the CDR3 is TGTGCCAGCAGTTTATTCGGGACAGGGGGCACAACCTACGAGCAGTACTTC. Its translation is CASSLFGTGGTTYEQYF. The rearrangement uses TRBV28 and TRBJ2-7, with TRBD1 identical over 12 bases. The ends lost 1 base at V and 2 bases at J; junction bases unmatched: 6. CDR1 is MDHEN and CDR2 is SYDVKM in the germline V gene. This CDR3 region has 17 residues. Full variable domain (missing parts from reference TRBV28 and TRBJ2-7): DVKVTQSSRYLVKRTGEKVFLECVQDMDHENMFWYRQDPGLGLRLIYFSYDVKMKEKGDIPEGYSVSREKKERFSLILESASTNQTSMYLCASSLFGTGGTTYEQYFGPGTRLTVT.

This chain joins TRBV4-3 and TRBJ2-3; TRBD2 matches at 9 bases. V lost 1 base, J lost 7 bases, and 6 bases stayed unmatched. Germline CDR1 reads LGHNA; CDR2 reads YSLEER. There are 15 residues in the CDR3. In DNA form, the CDR3 reads TGCGCCAGCAGCCAAGTGGTAGCGGGAGAAAATACGCAGTATTTT. Protein sequence: CASSQVVAGENTQYF.

This chain links TRBV7-2 with TRBJ1-4, with D maybe TRBD1 (6 bases). Trimming removed 5 bases at V and 6 bases at J, with 16 bases between. The CDR3 consists of 15 residues. CDR1 and CDR2 (germline): SGHTA, FQGNSA. The CDR3 loop reads CASSPDGGRDEKLFF. CDR3 nucleotides: TGTGCCAGCAGCCCAGATGGGGGCAGAGATGAAAAACTGTTTTTT.

The chain joins TRBV4-1 to TRBJ1-2, with 7 bases matching TRBD1. CDR1 is MGHRA, CDR2 YSYEKL, per germline. The trim removed 8 bases at V and 7 bases at J, leaving 7 bases unmatched. The CDR3 sequence is 12 residues long. CDR3 protein: CASQTGVGGYTF. CDR3 in DNA: TGCGCCAGCCAAACAGGGGTGGGTGGCTACACCTTC.

The V gene is TRBV4-1, the J gene TRBJ2-2; TRBD1 matches at 7 bases. This CDR3 comprises 17 residues. Germline V CDR1 and CDR2: MGHRA, YSYEKL. V shed 1 base, J shed 6 bases, and the junction held 11 bases outside the gene matches. DNA for the CDR3: TGCGCCAGCAGCCAAGGACCGCTGACAGGGATGCCCGGGGAGCTGTTTTTT. It encodes CASSQGPLTGMPGELFF.

A single count supports this clone. The rearrangement links TRBV6-1 to TRBJ1-3; 7 bases agree with TRBD1. The CDR3 length is 17 residues. J was trimmed by 4 bases and V by 2 bases; bases with no gene match: 11. The germline gives CDR1 MNHNS, CDR2 SASEGT. DNA of the CDR3: TGTGCCAGCAGTGAAAGGGACGGGGACAGAGGGGGAAACACCATATATTTT. It yields the protein CASSERDGDRGGNTIYF.

In its sample, this clone was seen once. V is TRBV5-1 and J is TRBJ2-1, with 11 bases lining up with TRBD2. CDR3 size: 15 residues. CDR1 is SGHRS and CDR2 is YFSETQ in the germline V gene. V was clipped by 4 bases and J by 5 bases; unmatched bases: 5. The CDR3 loop reads CASSDGTSGNNEQFF. The CDR3 bases are TGCGCCAGCAGCGACGGGACTAGCGGTAACAATGAGCAGTTCTTC.

This rearrangement joins TRBV27 to TRBJ1-2, with 8 bases aligning to TRBD1. The germline V gene encodes CDR1 MNHEY and CDR2 SMNVEV (reference sequence). There are 17 residues in the CDR3. The V segment lost 4 bases and the J segment 3 bases; nucleotides outside the gene matches: 13. This CDR3 reads CASSYLSGQGPYYGYTF. CDR3 DNA: TGTGCCAGCAGTTACCTCAGTGGACAGGGTCCTTACTATGGCTACACCTTC.

The gene calls are TRBV11-3 and TRBJ1-1, with 7 bases identical to TRBD1. The CDR3 sequence is 14 residues long. Germline CDR1 reads SGHNT; CDR2 reads YENEEA. V shed 4 bases and J 2 bases; nucleotides not matched to a gene: 4. CDR3 nucleotide sequence: TGTGCCAGCAGCTCCGGGACAGCCAACACTGAAGCTTTCTTT. It specifies CASSSGTANTEAFF.

This clone is a singleton in its sample. The chain recombines TRBV2 with TRBJ1-2; TRBD1 agrees at 10 bases. The CDR3 consists of 13 residues. The V and J ends lost 6 bases and 7 bases, in that order; junction bases with no gene match: 5. Germline V CDR1 and CDR2: SNHLY, FYNNEI. Here the CDR3 DNA reads TGTGCCAGCAGAGCCGGGACAGGGGCTGGCTACACCTTC. Its protein product is CASRAGTGAGYTF. The full variable domain, in which reference TRBV2 and TRBJ1-2 provide the parts outside the CDR3, is EPEVTQTPSHQVTQMGQEVILRCVPISNHLYFYWYRQILGQKVEFLVSFYNNEISEKSEIFDDQFSVERPDGSNFTLKIRSTKLEDSAMYFCASRAGTGAGYTFGSGTRLTVV.

The V call is TRBV28, the J call TRBJ2-3; 8 nucleotides line up with TRBD2. The CDR3 contains 15 residues. Germline trimming cut 7 bases from V and 2 bases from J; bases unmatched to any gene: 8. The germline V gene encodes CDR1 MDHEN and CDR2 SYDVKM. Here the CDR3 reads CASKDSGAFTDTQYF. CDR3 coding DNA: TGTGCCAGCAAAGATAGCGGGGCCTTCACAGATACGCAGTATTTT.

The chain uses TRBV10-3 and TRBJ1-2; the D is unclear. V lost 0 bases and J 8 bases, leaving 19 bases between the germline ends. Germline V gene lookup returns CDR1 ENHRY and CDR2 SYGVKD. This CDR3 has 16 residues. CDR3 nucleotide sequence: TGTGCCATCAGTGAGTCGGCAGGAGGCCTTCCTTGGGGCTACACCTTC. Translation: CAISESAGGLPWGYTF.

The chain combines TRBV19 with TRBJ1-2; possibly TRBD1 for D (6 bases). Germline V lookup: CDR1 LNHDA, CDR2 SQIVND (reference sequence). This CDR3 region has 15 residues. V was shortened by 5 bases and J by 0 bases, with 13 bases between the two germline ends. This CDR3 reads CASSPPWTANYGYTF. The CDR3 DNA sequence: TGTGCCAGTAGTCCCCCTTGGACAGCTAACTATGGCTACACCTTC.

This clone showed up just a few times. The chain recombines TRBV20-1 with TRBJ2-5, with 13 bases matching TRBD2. This CDR3 contains 19 residues. V trimming: 3 bases; J trimming: 4 bases; junction bases outside the gene matches: 17. Germline V gene lookup returns CDR1 DFQATT and CDR2 SNEGSKA (reference sequence). The DNA for the CDR3 is TGCAGTGCTAGTACAGACTACACACTAGCGGGAGGGCCGGGAGAGACCCAGTACTTC. It is translated as CSASTDYTLAGGPGETQYF.

The chain employs TRBV24-1 and TRBJ1-5; D uncertain. The CDR3 consists of 13 residues. Germline loops: CDR1 KGHDR, CDR2 SFDVKD. Between the trimmed V and J ends, which lost 4 bases and 6 bases, there was a span of 9 bases. CDR3: CATSESGSQPQHF. In DNA form, the CDR3 reads TGTGCCACCAGTGAGTCAGGCAGTCAGCCCCAGCATTTT.

This rearrangement joins TRBV5-1 to TRBJ2-1; 11 bases are a match to TRBD2. This CDR3 spans 14 amino acids. Germline CDR1 is SGHRS and CDR2 is YFSETQ. Trimming cost V 4 bases and J 16 bases; bases outside gene matches: 13. In DNA, the CDR3 is TGCGCCAGCAGCCTACTCACTAGCGGGAGTCCTTCCTTCTTC. Its translation is CASSLLTSGSPSFF.

The table lists this clone with a count of one. The chain joins TRBV5-5 to TRBJ2-2, with 11 bases that match TRBD2. The length of the CDR3 is 17 residues. The germline V gene encodes CDR1 SGHKS and CDR2 YYEKEE (reference sequence). Losses at the gene ends were 0 bases for V and 6 bases for J; bases not matched to a gene: 7. In DNA, the CDR3 is TGTGCCAGCAGCTTGGGACTAGCGGGATTTAGCGCCGGGGAGCTGTTTTTT. Protein sequence: CASSLGLAGFSAGELFF.